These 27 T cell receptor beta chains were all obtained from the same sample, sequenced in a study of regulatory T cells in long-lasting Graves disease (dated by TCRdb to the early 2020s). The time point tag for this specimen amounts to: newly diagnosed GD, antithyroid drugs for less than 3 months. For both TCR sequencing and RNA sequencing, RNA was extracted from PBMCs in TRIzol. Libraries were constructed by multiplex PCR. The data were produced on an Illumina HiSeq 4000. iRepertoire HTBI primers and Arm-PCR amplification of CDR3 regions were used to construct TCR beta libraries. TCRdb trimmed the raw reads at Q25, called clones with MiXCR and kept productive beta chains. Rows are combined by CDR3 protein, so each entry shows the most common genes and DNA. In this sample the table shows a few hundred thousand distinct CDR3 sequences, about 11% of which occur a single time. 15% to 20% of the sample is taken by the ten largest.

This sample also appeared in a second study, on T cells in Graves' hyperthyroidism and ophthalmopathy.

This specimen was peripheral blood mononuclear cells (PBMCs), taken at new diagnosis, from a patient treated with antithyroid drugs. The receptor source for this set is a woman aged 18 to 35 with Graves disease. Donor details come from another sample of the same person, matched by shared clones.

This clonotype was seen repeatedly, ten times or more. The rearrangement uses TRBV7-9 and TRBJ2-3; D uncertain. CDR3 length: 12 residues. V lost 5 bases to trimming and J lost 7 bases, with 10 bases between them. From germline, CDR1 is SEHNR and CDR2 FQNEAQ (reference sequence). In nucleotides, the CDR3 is TGTGCCAGCAGCCCTACCTCCTATACGCAGTATTTT. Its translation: CASSPTSYTQYF.

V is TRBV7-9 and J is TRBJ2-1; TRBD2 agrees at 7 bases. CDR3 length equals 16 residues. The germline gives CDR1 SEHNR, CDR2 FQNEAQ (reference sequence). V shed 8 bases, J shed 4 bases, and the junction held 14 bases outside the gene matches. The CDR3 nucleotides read TGTGCCAGCGGCTCGATATCTAGCGGTGGTTACAATGAGCAGTTCTTC. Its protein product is CASGSISSGGYNEQFF.

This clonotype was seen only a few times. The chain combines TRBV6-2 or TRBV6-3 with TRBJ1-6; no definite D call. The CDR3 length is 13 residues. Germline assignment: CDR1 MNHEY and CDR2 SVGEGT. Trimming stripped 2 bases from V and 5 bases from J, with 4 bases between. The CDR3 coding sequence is TGTGCCAGCAGTTACCTTCATAATTCACCCCTCCACTTT. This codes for CASSYLHNSPLHF.

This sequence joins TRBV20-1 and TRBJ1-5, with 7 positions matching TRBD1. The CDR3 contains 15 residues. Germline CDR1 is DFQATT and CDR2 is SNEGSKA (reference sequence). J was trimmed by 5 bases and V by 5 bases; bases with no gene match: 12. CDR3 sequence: CSAGGGQSFDQPQHF. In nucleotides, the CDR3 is TGCAGTGCTGGAGGGGGACAGTCTTTCGATCAGCCCCAGCATTTT.

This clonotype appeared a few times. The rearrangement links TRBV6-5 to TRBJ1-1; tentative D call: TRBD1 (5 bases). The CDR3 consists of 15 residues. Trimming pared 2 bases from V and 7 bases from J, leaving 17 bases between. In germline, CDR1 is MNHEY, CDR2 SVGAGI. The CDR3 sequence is CASSYLDPRVGEAFF. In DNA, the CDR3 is TGTGCCAGCAGTTACCTCGACCCCAGGGTTGGTGAAGCTTTCTTT.

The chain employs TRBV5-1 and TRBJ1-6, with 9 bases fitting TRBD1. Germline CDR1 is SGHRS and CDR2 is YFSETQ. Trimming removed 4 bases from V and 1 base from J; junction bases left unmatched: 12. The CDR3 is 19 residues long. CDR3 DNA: TGCGCCAGCAGCCTCCGGGACAGGGCTGGAAAGTCCTATAATTCACCCCTCCACTTT. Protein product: CASSLRDRAGKSYNSPLHF.

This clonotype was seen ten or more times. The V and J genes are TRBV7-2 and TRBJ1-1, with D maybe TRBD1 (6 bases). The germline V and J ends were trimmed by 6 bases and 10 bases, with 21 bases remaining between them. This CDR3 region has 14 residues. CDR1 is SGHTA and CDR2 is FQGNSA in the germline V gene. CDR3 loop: CASRRNPQGGGAFF. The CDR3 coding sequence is TGTGCCAGCAGGCGTAATCCCCAGGGAGGGGGAGCTTTCTTT.

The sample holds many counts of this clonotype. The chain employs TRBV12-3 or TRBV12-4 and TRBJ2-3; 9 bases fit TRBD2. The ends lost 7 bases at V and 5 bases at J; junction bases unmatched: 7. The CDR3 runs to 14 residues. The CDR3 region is CASTQILAGDTQYF. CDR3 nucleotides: TGTGCCAGCACCCAAATACTAGCGGGAGATACGCAGTATTTT.

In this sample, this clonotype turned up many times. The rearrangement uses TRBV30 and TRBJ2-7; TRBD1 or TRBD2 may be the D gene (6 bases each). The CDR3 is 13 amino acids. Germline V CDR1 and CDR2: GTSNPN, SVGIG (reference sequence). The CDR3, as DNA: TGTGCGTATATGGGGGGCAACTCCTACGAGCAGTACGTC. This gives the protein CAYMGGNSYEQYV.

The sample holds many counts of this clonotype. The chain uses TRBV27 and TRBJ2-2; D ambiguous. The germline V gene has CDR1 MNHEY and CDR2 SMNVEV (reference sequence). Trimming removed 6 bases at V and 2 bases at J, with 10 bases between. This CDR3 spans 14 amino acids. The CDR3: CASSRLLNTGELFF. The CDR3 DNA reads TGTGCCAGCAGCCGTTTGCTAAACACCGGGGAGCTGTTTTTT.

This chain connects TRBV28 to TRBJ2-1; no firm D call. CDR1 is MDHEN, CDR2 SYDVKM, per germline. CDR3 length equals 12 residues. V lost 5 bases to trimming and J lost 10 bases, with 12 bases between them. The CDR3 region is CASSPLTLEQFF. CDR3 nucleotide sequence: TGTGCCAGCAGTCCTCTCACTTTAGAGCAGTTCTTC. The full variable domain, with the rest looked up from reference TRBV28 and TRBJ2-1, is DVKVTQSSRYLVKRTGEKVFLECVQDMDHENMFWYRQDPGLGLRLIYFSYDVKMKEKGDIPEGYSVSREKKERFSLILESASTNQTSMYLCASSPLTLEQFFGPGTRLTVL.

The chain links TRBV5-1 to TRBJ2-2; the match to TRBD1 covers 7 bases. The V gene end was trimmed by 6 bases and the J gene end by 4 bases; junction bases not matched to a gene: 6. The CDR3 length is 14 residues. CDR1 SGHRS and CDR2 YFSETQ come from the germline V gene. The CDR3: CASNIQGVTGELFF. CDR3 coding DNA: TGCGCCAGCAACATCCAGGGGGTCACCGGGGAGCTGTTTTTT.

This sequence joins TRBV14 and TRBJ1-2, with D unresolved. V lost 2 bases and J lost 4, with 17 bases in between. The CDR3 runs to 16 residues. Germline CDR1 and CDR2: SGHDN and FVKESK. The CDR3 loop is CASSQSLLGTGYGYTF. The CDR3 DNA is TGTGCCAGCAGCCAATCCCTCCTGGGAACGGGCTATGGCTACACCTTC.

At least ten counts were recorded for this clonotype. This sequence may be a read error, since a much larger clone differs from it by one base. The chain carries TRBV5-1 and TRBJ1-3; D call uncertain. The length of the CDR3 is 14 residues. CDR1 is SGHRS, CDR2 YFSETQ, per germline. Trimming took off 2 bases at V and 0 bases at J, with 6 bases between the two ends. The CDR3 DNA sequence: TGCGCCAGCAGCTTCGGGGACTCTGGAAACACCATATATTTT. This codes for CASSFGDSGNTIYF.

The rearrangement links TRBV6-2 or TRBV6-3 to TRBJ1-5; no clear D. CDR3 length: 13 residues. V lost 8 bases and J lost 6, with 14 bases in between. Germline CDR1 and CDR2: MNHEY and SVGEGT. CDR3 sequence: CASSPRKGQPQHF. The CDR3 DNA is TGTGCCAGCTCGCCCAGAAAGGGTCAGCCCCAGCATTTT.

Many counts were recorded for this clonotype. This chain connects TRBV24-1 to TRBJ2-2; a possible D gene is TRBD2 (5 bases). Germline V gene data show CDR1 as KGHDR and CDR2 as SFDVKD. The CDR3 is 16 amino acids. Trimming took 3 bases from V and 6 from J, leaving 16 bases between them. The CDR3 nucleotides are TGTGCCACCAGTGATCCCGGACGGCCGCGGGCCGGGGAGCTGTTTTTT. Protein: CATSDPGRPRAGELFF.

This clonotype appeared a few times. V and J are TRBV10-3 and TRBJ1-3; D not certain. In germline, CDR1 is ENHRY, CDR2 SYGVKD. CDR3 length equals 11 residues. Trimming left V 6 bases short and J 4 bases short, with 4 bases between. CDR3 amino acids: CAISSGNTIYF. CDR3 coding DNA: TGTGCCATCAGCTCGGGAAACACCATATATTTT.

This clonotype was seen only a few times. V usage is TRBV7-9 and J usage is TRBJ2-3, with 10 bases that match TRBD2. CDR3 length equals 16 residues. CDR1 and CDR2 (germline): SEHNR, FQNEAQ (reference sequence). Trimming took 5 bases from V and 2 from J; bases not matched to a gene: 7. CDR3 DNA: TGTGCCAGCAGCCTTCTAGCGGGGGTGCTCACAGATACGCAGTATTTT. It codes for CASSLLAGVLTDTQYF. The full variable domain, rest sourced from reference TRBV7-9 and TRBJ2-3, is DTGVSQNPRHKITKRGQNVTFRCDPISEHNRLYWYRQTLGQGPEFLTYFQNEAQLEKSRLLSDRFSAERPKGSFSTLEIQRTEQGDSAMYLCASSLLAGVLTDTQYFGPGTRLTVL.

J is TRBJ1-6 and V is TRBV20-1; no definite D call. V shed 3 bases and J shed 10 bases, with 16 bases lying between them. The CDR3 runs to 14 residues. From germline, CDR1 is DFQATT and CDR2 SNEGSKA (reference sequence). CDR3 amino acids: CSASTLSGKSPLHF. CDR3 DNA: TGCAGTGCTAGTACCCTAAGCGGTAAATCACCCCTCCACTTT.

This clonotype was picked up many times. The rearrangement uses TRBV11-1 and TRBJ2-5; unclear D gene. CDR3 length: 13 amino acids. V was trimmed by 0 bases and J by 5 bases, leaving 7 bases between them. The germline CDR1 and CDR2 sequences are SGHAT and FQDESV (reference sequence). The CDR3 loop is CASSLAVRETQYF. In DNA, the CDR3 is TGTGCCAGCAGCTTAGCAGTGAGGGAGACCCAGTACTTC.

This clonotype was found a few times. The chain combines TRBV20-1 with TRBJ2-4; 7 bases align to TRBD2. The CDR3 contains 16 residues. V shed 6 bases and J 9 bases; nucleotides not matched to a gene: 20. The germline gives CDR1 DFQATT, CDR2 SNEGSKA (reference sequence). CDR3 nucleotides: TGCAGTGCATCCCGGGGAGGGCGTGGAGGGGCATCCATTCAGTACTTC. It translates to CSASRGGRGGASIQYF.

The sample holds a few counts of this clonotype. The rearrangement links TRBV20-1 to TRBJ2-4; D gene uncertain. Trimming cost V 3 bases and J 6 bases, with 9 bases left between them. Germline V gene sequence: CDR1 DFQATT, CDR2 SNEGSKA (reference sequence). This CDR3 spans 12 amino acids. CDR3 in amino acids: CSASWPGNIQYF. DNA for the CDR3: TGCAGTGCTAGTTGGCCGGGAAACATTCAGTACTTC.

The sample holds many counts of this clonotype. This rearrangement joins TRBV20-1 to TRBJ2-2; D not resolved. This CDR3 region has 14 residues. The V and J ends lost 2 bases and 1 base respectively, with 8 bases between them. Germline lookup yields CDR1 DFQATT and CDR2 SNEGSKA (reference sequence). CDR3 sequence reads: CSARYRGNTGELFF. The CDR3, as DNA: TGCAGTGCTAGATACCGAGGGAACACCGGGGAGCTGTTTTTT.

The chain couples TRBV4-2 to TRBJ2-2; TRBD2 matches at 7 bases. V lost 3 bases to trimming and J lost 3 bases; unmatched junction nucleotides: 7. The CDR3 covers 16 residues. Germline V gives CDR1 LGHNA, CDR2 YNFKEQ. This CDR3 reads CASSQGVGGYTGELFF. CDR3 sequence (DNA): TGTGCCAGCAGCCAGGGGGTGGGAGGGTACACCGGGGAGCTGTTTTTT.

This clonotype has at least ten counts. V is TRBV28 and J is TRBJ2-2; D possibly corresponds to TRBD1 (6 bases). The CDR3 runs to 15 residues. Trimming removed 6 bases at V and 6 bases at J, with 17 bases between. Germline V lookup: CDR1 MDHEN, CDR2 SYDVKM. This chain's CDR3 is CASRKYRVDAGELFF. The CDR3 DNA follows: TGTGCCAGCAGGAAGTACAGGGTCGACGCCGGGGAGCTGTTTTTT.

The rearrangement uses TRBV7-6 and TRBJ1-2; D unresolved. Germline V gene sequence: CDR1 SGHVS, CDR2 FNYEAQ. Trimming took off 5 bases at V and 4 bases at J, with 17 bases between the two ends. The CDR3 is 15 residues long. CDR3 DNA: TGTGCCAGCAGCCCCCGGACGGGTCCCAGCTATGGCTACACCTTC. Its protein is CASSPRTGPSYGYTF.

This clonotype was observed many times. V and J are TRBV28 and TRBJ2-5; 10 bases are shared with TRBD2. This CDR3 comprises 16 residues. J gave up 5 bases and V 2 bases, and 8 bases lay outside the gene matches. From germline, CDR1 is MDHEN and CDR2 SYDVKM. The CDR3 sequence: CASSLPPSGRVETQYF. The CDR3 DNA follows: TGTGCCAGCAGTTTACCGCCAAGCGGGAGGGTGGAGACCCAGTACTTC.